A selection of T cell receptor beta chains follows, all from one sample in a study of control samples from healthy donors and cancer patients. Sequencing was performed with immunoSEQ multiplex PCR; in TCRdb, only in-frame clones are kept and a portion is missing. This sample has some 140,000 clones, with approximately 94% found just once. The sample comprised blood. These receptors were taken from a man aged 35-49 years in good health. Each CDR3 is given with its conserved first and last residue. A D gene is named only where the DNA matches it firmly. Size is stated for part of the rows, as once, few or many counts, or as a class when the clone is expanded.

j_call clone_size v_call d_call cdr3_length cdr3_nt cdr3_aa
TRBJ1-1 - TRBV7-2 - 14 TGTGCCAGCAGCCCCGAGAGGGGGAACACTGAAGCTTTCTTT CASSPERGNTEAFF
TRBJ1-3 - TRBV5-1 - 12 TGCGCCAGCAGCCCCCCCGGGGACACCATATATTTT CASSPPGDTIYF
TRBJ2-7 - TRBV21-1 - 16 TGTGCCAGCAGCAAAGAGGCGGGGGGACCCACCTACGAGCAGTACTTC CASSKEAGGPTYEQYF
TRBJ1-4 - TRBV3-1/TRBV3-2 TRBD1 22 TGTGCCAGCAGCCAAGAACGTAAGGCACCGGGCCCGCTGGACAGGGTCAATGGAAAACTGTTTTTT CASSQERKAPGPLDRVNGKLFF
TRBJ1-2 once TRBV6-2/TRBV6-3 TRBD1 13 TGTGCCAGCAGTGGAACCTACAGGGGTGGCTACACCTTC CASSGTYRGGYTF
TRBJ2-2 - TRBV3-1/TRBV3-2 TRBD1 17 TGTGCCAGCAGCCCCCTACCGGGACAGGGGAACGCCGGGGAGCTGTTTTTT CASSPLPGQGNAGELFF
TRBJ1-1 - TRBV5-6 - 17 TGTGCCAGCAGCGTGCTCCGGGGGAGAGGCAGGGCCACTGAAGCTTTCTTT CASSVLRGRGRATEAFF
TRBJ2-1 - TRBV2 - 14 TGTGCCAGCAGTGAAACCAGGGGATACAATGAGCAGTTCTTC CASSETRGYNEQFF
TRBJ1-2 - TRBV7-9 TRBD1 15 TGTGCCAGCAGCTCCCGAACCCGGGACAGGGCTGGCTACACCTTC CASSSRTRDRAGYTF
TRBJ1-1 once TRBV9 - 13 TGTGCCAGCAGCGTGGGAGGGGCCACTGAAGCTTTCTTT CASSVGGATEAFF
TRBJ1-5 - TRBV19 - 14 TGTGCCAGTAGTATAGGGGGAAGCAATCAGCCCCAGCATTTT CASSIGGSNQPQHF
TRBJ1-1 - TRBV7-9 - 12 TGTGCCAGCAGCCAGGGACAACTTGAAGCTTTCTTT CASSQGQLEAFF
TRBJ1-1 - TRBV21-1 - 13 TGTGCCAGCAGCCCGGGAGGGGCCACTGAAGCTTTCTTT CASSPGGATEAFF
TRBJ1-1 - TRBV5-8 - 11 TGTGCCAGCAGCAGCATGGGTGAAGCTTTCTTT CASSSMGEAFF
TRBJ2-5 - TRBV10-3 - 13 TGTGCCACCGGGCGGCAGGGCGGCGAGACCCAGTACTTC CATGRQGGETQYF
TRBJ1-1 - TRBV30 - 13 TGTGCCTGGACCCAACAAGTGAACACTGAAGCTTTCTTT CAWTQQVNTEAFF
TRBJ2-2 - TRBV9 TRBD1 15 TGTGCCAGCTCCCGGGACAGGCCTTTCACCGGGGAGCTGTTTTTT CASSRDRPFTGELFF
TRBJ1-1 - TRBV6-5 - 14 TGTGCCAGCAGTCAGGGTCTAATTCCCCCTGAAGCTTTCTTT CASSQGLIPPEAFF
TRBJ2-7 - TRBV6-6 - 11 TGTGCCGGGGGCCGGGGCTACGAGCAGTACTTC CAGGRGYEQYF
TRBJ1-2 - TRBV28 TRBD1 17 TGTGCCAGCAGTTTCGGCAGGGGGCACTCAAAGAACTATGGCTACACCTTC CASSFGRGHSKNYGYTF
TRBJ2-4 - TRBV19 TRBD1 14 TGTGCTACAGGGGGAAGGGTGGCCAAAAACATTCAGTACTTC CATGGRVAKNIQYF
TRBJ1-5 - TRBV6-1 TRBD1 16 TGTGCCAGCAGTGAATACGGACAGGGGGCGAATCAGCCCCAGCATTTT CASSEYGQGANQPQHF
TRBJ2-2 - TRBV28 - 12 TGTGCCAGCAGGCCCACCACCGGGGAGCTGTTTTTT CASRPTTGELFF
TRBJ2-7 - TRBV5-4 - 15 TGTGCCAGCAGCTTGGCTCCCCGGACCCCCTACGAGCAGTACTTC CASSLAPRTPYEQYF
TRBJ2-7 - TRBV4-1 TRBD1 17 TGCGCCAGCAGCCCACGAGCTGGGACAGGGGAGGAATACGAGCAGTACTTC CASSPRAGTGEEYEQYF
TRBJ1-2 - TRBV6-2/TRBV6-3 TRBD1 17 TGTGCCAGCAGCCCTCACCTGACAGGGGCTGGGTTCGATGGCTACACCTTC CASSPHLTGAGFDGYTF
TRBJ1-6 - TRBV21-1 - 21 TGTGCCAGCAGCACTGGCCTTGAGACAACTGCTCCTAGCTCCTATAATTCACCCCTCCACTTT CASSTGLETTAPSSYNSPLHF
TRBJ1-1 - TRBV6-5 TRBD1 14 TGTGCCAGCAGTTACTTGACAGGGGATACTGAAGCTTTCTTT CASSYLTGDTEAFF
TRBJ2-3 - TRBV5-1 - 15 TGCGCCAGCAGCTCGGGACACCTAAACACAGATACGCAGTATTTT CASSSGHLNTDTQYF
TRBJ2-1 once TRBV29-1 - 17 TGCAGCGTTGAAGGTGGGGGGACGCACTTCTCCTACAATGAGCAGTTCTTC CSVEGGGTHFSYNEQFF
TRBJ1-5 - TRBV19 - 15 TGTGCCAGTAGTAAAAGGGACTATAGCAATCAGCCCCAGCATTTT CASSKRDYSNQPQHF
TRBJ2-7 - TRBV21-1 - 14 TGTGCCAGCAGGGTCCCGGGACAGGTTCACGAGCAGTACTTC CASRVPGQVHEQYF
TRBJ2-3 - TRBV4-1 TRBD2 19 TGCGCCAGCAGCCTACGACTAGCGGGGGGAGCATTTAGCACAGATACGCAGTATTTT CASSLRLAGGAFSTDTQYF
TRBJ1-6 - TRBV2 TRBD1 13 TGTGCCAGCAGGGACAGGGAAAATTCACCCCTCCACTTT CASRDRENSPLHF
TRBJ2-3 - TRBV18 TRBD2 16 TGTGCCAGCTCACCAGGGCTAGCGGGGGGCACAGATACGCAGTATTTT CASSPGLAGGTDTQYF
TRBJ1-2 - TRBV28 TRBD1 13 TGTGCCAGTTGGACAGGGGGAACCTATGGCTACACCTTC CASWTGGTYGYTF
TRBJ1-1 once TRBV2 - 13 TGTGCCAGCACTGACAGCATGAACACTGAAGCTTTCTTT CASTDSMNTEAFF
TRBJ1-6 - TRBV6-1 TRBD1 18 TGTGCCAGCAGTGAACCCCAACCCCCGGGACAGGGGCACTCACCCCTCCACTTT CASSEPQPPGQGHSPLHF
TRBJ2-4 once TRBV27 - 13 TGTGCCAGCAGTTTCAACTTCGGGTACATTCAGTACTTC CASSFNFGYIQYF
TRBJ1-4 - TRBV6-6 - 13 TGTGCCAGCAGTTACCGGGGGAATGAAAAACTGTTTTTT CASSYRGNEKLFF
TRBJ2-3 - TRBV5-1 - 17 TGCGCCAGCAGCTTGGTATACGCTTCCGAGCCCACAGATACGCAGTATTTT CASSLVYASEPTDTQYF
TRBJ2-1 once TRBV24-1 - 16 TGTGCCACCAGCAAAACAATACCCAGCTCCTACAATGAGCAGTTCTTC CATSKTIPSSYNEQFF
TRBJ2-3 - TRBV27 - 15 TGTGCCAGCAGTTTCTGGGGGTGGGTCACAGATACGCAGTATTTT CASSFWGWVTDTQYF
TRBJ1-2 - TRBV18 - 14 TGTGCCAGCTCACTGAGACAGGCTAACTATGGCTACACCTTC CASSLRQANYGYTF
TRBJ2-1 - TRBV24-1 TRBD1 15 TGTGCCACCAGTGATATGCGACAGGGGCGCAGGGAGCAGTTCTTC CATSDMRQGRREQFF
TRBJ2-1 - TRBV30 - 15 TGTGCCTGGAGTCCACGGAAAGGTTCCTACAATGAGCAGTTCTTC CAWSPRKGSYNEQFF
TRBJ2-1 - TRBV5-5 - 12 TGTGCCAGCAGCTTGACTGAGAATGAGCAGTTCTTC CASSLTENEQFF
TRBJ2-7 - TRBV7-8 TRBD1 14 TGTGCCAGCAGCGGACGGACAGGAAACTACGAGCAGTACTTC CASSGRTGNYEQYF